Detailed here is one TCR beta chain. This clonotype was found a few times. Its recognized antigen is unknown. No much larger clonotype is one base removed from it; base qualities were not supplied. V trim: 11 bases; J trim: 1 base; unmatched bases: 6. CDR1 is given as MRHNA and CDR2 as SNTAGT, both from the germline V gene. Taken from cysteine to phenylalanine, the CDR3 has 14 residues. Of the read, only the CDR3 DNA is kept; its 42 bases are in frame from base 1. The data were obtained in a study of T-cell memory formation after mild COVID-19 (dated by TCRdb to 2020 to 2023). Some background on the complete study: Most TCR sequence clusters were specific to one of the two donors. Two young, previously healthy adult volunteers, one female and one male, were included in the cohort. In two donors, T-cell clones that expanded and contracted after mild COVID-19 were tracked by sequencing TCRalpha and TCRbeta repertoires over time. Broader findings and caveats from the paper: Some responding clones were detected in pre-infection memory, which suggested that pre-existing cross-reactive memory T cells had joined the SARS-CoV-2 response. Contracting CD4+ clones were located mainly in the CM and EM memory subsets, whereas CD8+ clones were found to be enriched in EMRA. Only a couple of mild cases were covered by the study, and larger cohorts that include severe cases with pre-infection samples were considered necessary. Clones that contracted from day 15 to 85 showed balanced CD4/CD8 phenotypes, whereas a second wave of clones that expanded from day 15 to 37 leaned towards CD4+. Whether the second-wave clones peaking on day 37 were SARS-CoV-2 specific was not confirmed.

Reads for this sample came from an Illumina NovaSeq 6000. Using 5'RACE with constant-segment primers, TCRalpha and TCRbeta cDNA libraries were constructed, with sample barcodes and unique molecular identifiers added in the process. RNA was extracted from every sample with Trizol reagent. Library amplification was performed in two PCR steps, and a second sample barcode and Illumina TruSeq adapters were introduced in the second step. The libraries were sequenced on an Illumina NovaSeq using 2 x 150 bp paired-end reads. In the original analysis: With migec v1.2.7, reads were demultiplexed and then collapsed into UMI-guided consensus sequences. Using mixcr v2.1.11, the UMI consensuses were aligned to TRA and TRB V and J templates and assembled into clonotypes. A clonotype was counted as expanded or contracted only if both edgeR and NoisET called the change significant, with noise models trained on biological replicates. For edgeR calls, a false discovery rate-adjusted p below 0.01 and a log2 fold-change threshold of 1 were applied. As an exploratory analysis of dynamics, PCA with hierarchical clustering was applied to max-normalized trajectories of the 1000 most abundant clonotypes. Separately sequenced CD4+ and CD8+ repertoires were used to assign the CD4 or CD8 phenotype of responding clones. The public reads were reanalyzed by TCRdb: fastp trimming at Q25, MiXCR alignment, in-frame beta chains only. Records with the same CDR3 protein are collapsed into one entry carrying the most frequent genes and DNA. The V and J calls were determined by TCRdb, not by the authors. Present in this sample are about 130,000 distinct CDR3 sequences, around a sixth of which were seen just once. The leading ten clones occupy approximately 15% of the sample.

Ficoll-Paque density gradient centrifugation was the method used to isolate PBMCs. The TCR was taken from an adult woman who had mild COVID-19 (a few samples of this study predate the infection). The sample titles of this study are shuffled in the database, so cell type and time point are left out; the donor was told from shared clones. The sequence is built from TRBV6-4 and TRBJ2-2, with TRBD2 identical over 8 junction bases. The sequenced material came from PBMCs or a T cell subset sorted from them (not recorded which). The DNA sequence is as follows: TGTGCCTGCGATCGGGGGGGGAACACCGGGGAGCTGTTTTTT. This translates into CACDRGGNTGELFF.